This T cell receptor (beta chain) was sequenced for a study of shared clonotypes between healthy human individuals. The table came from immunoSEQ multiplex PCR; TCRdb's copy has only in-frame clones and leaves some out. The sample yields about 820,000 clones, 90% to 95% seen once. This CDR3 has 14 residues. V lost 2 bases and J 4 bases, leaving 8 bases between the germline ends. Germline lookup yields CDR1 SGHTA and CDR2 FQGNSA. Naive-designated CD8 cells lacked CD45RO, were positively enriched for CCR7, and omitted terminally differentiated effector memory CD45RA+ cells. This clonotype was sampled from a man aged 25-45 years in good health. This chain connects TRBV7-2 to TRBJ2-2; no clear D. The specimen was naive CD8+ T cells sorted from blood. The CDR3 DNA is TGTGCCAGCAGCTTAAAAGCAGTCACCGGGGAGCTGTTTTTT. This codes for CASSLKAVTGELFF.